This TCR beta chain is from a study of control samples from healthy donors and cancer patients. V was pared by 5 bases and J by 3 bases, with 15 bases between. The CDR3 has 15 amino acids. Per the germline V gene, CDR1 is SGHNT and CDR2 is YYREEE (reference sequence). The repertoire was sequenced with immunoSEQ multiplex PCR; TCRdb's copy has only in-frame clones and lacks some. The repertoire includes about 51,000 clones, about 92% of them detected once, and approximately 1.4% sits in the top ten. The TCR originated in a man aged 35-49 years with colorectal cancer. The V call is TRBV5-4, the J call TRBJ2-1; perhaps D is TRBD1 or TRBD2 (5 bases each). What was sequenced was PBMCs. CDR3 region: CASSSSGTVYNEQFF. The CDR3, as DNA: TGTGCCAGCAGTTCCTCCGGGACCGTCTACAATGAGCAGTTCTTC.